A selection of T cell receptor beta chains follows, all from one sample in a study of response to subunit inactivated influenza vaccine. Each CDR3 protein gets one entry after TCRdb re-called the RT-PCR reads with MiXCR. The table shows about 780,000 distinct CDR3 sequences, with under 20% occurring only once. Here the sequenced sample was PBMCs from blood, taken roughly 5 days after vaccination. The source of these receptors is a man in his forties or fifties who received an inactivated influenza vaccine. The CDR3 runs from the conserved cysteine through the conserved F or W. D genes are given only for firm matches. Clone size is given for some rows only: seen once, a few or many times, or a class if the clone is expanded.

CDR3nt	CDR3aa	abundance	d_gene	v_gene	j_gene
TGCAGCGTTGAAGATTGGAACACTGAAGCTTTCTTT	CSVEDWNTEAFF	few	-	TRBV29-1	TRBJ1-1
TGCGCCAGCAGCTTGGTGGCAGGGACTGGCTCCTACGAGCAGTACTTC	CASSLVAGTGSYEQYF	-	-	TRBV5-1	TRBJ2-7
TGTGCCAGCAGTTCCCGGGACAGTCCCTACAATGAGCAGTTCTTC	CASSSRDSPYNEQFF	few	TRBD1	TRBV12-3/TRBV12-4	TRBJ2-1
TGCAGTGCTAGACCCGGGACTAGCGGGAACGAGCAGTACTTC	CSARPGTSGNEQYF	few	TRBD2	TRBV20-1	TRBJ2-7
TGTGCCAGCAGTCCGGACAGGGGCCCCACAGATACGCAGTATTTT	CASSPDRGPTDTQYF	-	TRBD1	TRBV12-3/TRBV12-4	TRBJ2-3
TGTGCCATCAGTGAGTCTGGACTAGCAGAAGATACGCAGTATTTT	CAISESGLAEDTQYF	many	TRBD2	TRBV10-3	TRBJ2-3
TGTGCCAGCAGCTCTTCCGGGACAGGATTTGATGAGCAGTACTTC	CASSSSGTGFDEQYF	few	TRBD1	TRBV9	TRBJ2-7
TGTGCCAGCAGGGCTACTGAGGCTCCGGGGAATACGCAGTATTTT	CASRATEAPGNTQYF	few	-	TRBV12-3/TRBV12-4	TRBJ2-3
TGCAGTGCAAACGGACCTGCCGGGTACAATGAGCAGTTCTTC	CSANGPAGYNEQFF	few	-	TRBV20-1	TRBJ2-1
TGTGCCAGCAGCCCCCCAGGGACGGCTCTCGAGCAGTACTTC	CASSPPGTALEQYF	-	-	TRBV28	TRBJ2-7
TGTGCCTGGACAGGGTATGGGGAGCAGTTCTTC	CAWTGYGEQFF	few	-	TRBV30	TRBJ2-1
TGTGCCAGCAGTTACCCGACTATGAGGGTCTACAATGAGCAGTTCTTC	CASSYPTMRVYNEQFF	-	-	TRBV6-2/TRBV6-3	TRBJ2-1
TGCAGTGCCAGTGGGACCATGTATTCACCCCTCCACTTT	CSASGTMYSPLHF	few	-	TRBV20-1	TRBJ1-6
TGTGCCATCAGTGAGTCCCTAGCGGGAGGGTACGAGCAGTACTTC	CAISESLAGGYEQYF	few	TRBD2	TRBV10-3	TRBJ2-7
TGTGCCAGCAGCTTAGCGCGTACAGGGAGCACAGATACGCAGTATTTT	CASSLARTGSTDTQYF	-	-	TRBV7-2	TRBJ2-3
TGCGCCAGCAGCTTGGCTGAGGGACGAATCTCTGGGGCCAACGTCCTGACTTTC	CASSLAEGRISGANVLTF	-	-	TRBV5-1	TRBJ2-6
TGTGCCACCAGTGATTTTGTGGGGACAGGGTTCACCGGGGAGCTGTTTTTT	CATSDFVGTGFTGELFF	many	TRBD1	TRBV24-1	TRBJ2-2
TGTGCCAGCAGTGAAGCTTGGCGGGAGCTGACCGGGGAGCTGTTTTTT	CASSEAWRELTGELFF	-	TRBD2	TRBV2	TRBJ2-2
TGTGCCAGCAGCTTTAGCTGGACAGGGACCCCAACTCATGAGCAGTTCTTC	CASSFSWTGTPTHEQFF	few	TRBD1	TRBV11-1	TRBJ2-1
TGTGCCAGCAGCTTAGCGGCGGGGGGTTTCACAGATACGCAGTATTTT	CASSLAAGGFTDTQYF	once	TRBD2	TRBV7-9	TRBJ2-3
TGTGCCACCGGAAGGGGGACAGGGGAGAACACTGAAGCTTTCTTT	CATGRGTGENTEAFF	-	TRBD1	TRBV10-3	TRBJ1-1
TGTGCCAGCAGTGCGCCGACAGGGGCCCTTGGCACAGATACGCAGTATTTT	CASSAPTGALGTDTQYF	many	TRBD1	TRBV6-1	TRBJ2-3
TGTGCCACCAGTCCTGGTTCCCGGGCGAATGAGCAGTTCTTC	CATSPGSRANEQFF	-	-	TRBV15	TRBJ2-1
TGTGCCAGCAGCTCTAGAGGGGGACAGGGTACTCAGCCCCAGCATTTT	CASSSRGGQGTQPQHF	-	TRBD1	TRBV7-6	TRBJ1-5
TGTGCCAGCAGCTTAGTACAGGGACAGCTCGAGCAGTACTTC	CASSLVQGQLEQYF	-	TRBD1	TRBV7-2	TRBJ2-7
TGTGCCAGCAGCTTGTTCCTCGGGGGGGCGGATACGCAGTATTTT	CASSLFLGGADTQYF	-	TRBD2	TRBV7-9	TRBJ2-3
TGCGCCAGCAGCTCGGGAAATTCGGCCTACAATGAGCAGTTCTTC	CASSSGNSAYNEQFF	-	-	TRBV5-1	TRBJ2-1
TGTGCCAGCAGCCAAGATCGGGGGACAGGGGGACGTAGGCAGTACTTC	CASSQDRGTGGRRQYF	-	TRBD1	TRBV3-1	TRBJ2-7
TGTGCCAGCAGTCTGGGACTCTTAAACTATGGCTACACCTTC	CASSLGLLNYGYTF	many	-	TRBV6-2/TRBV6-3	TRBJ1-2